What follows are 31 T cell receptor beta chains derived from one specimen sequenced in a study of human T cells and chemical hapten exposure. Unfractionated whole blood yielded total RNA. TCRdb reanalysed the 5' RACE reads using MiXCR and keeps one entry per CDR3 protein. The sample holds 100,000 to 120,000 distinct CDR3 sequences; around a fifth are singletons and the top ten take approximately 2.6%. These receptors originate from a human donor in good health.

Only a few counts were recorded for this clonotype. The rearrangement links TRBV6-2 or TRBV6-3 to TRBJ1-5, with 8 bases matching TRBD1. Germline V gives CDR1 MNHEY, CDR2 SVGEGT. Trimming cost V 7 bases and J 6 bases; bases outside gene matches: 17. The CDR3 loop spans 17 amino acids. DNA for the CDR3: TGTGCCAGCACCCCACCCCCAGACAGGGGTTATCGTCAGCCCCAGCATTTT. Its translation: CASTPPPDRGYRQPQHF.

The rearrangement links TRBV5-6 to TRBJ1-1, with D possibly being TRBD1 (5 bases). The CDR3 extends over 16 amino acids. In germline, CDR1 is SGHDT, CDR2 YYEEEE. Trimming cost V 2 bases and J 4 bases, with 18 bases left between them. The CDR3 coding sequence is TGTGCCAGCAGCTTTTTTGTTCAGTCGGGGGGCACTGAAGCTTTCTTT. This encodes CASSFFVQSGGTEAFF.

This clonotype has only a few counts. This chain joins TRBV29-1 and TRBJ1-1; 8 bases agree with TRBD1. Trimming removed 4 bases from V and 0 bases from J; junction bases left unmatched: 7. The CDR3 extends over 15 amino acids. Germline values: CDR1 SQVTM, CDR2 ANQGSEA. The CDR3 sequence is CSVARLDRVNTEAFF. CDR3 sequence (DNA): TGCAGCGTTGCTCGCTTGGACAGGGTGAACACTGAAGCTTTCTTT.

This clonotype has only a few counts. The rearrangement uses TRBV15 and TRBJ1-2; possible D gene TRBD1, 5 bases. This CDR3 spans 18 amino acids. Germline V gene data show CDR1 as LNHNV and CDR2 as YYDKDF (reference sequence). Trimming took off 0 bases at V and 3 bases at J, with 20 bases between the two ends. The CDR3, as DNA: TGTGCCACCAGCAGAGATAGGGGTTACGGGGGAGAGGACTATGGCTACACCTTC. Protein sequence: CATSRDRGYGGEDYGYTF.

This clonotype was seen only a few times. The chain has TRBV6-2 or TRBV6-3 and TRBJ1-1; no firm D call. The ends were cut back, 5 bases at V and 1 base at J, with 17 bases in the middle. Per germline, CDR1 MNHEY and CDR2 SVGEGT. This CDR3 is 16 amino acids long. This CDR3 is CASSRRLHSGNTEAFF. In DNA form, the CDR3 reads TGTGCCAGCAGTCGCCGTTTGCACTCAGGGAACACTGAAGCTTTCTTT.

V gene TRBV19 combines with J gene TRBJ2-5, with no clear D. This CDR3 has 13 residues. Trimming cost V 3 bases and J 2 bases, with 7 bases left between them. Germline V lookup: CDR1 LNHDA, CDR2 SQIVND (reference sequence). The CDR3 DNA reads TGTGCCAGTAGTATTTCAGAGCAAGAGACCCAGTACTTC. This gives the protein CASSISEQETQYF.

The sample holds a few counts of this clonotype. The V and J genes are TRBV2 and TRBJ1-2, with D possibly being TRBD1 (5 bases). The germline CDR1 and CDR2 sequences are SNHLY and FYNNEI. Between the trimmed V and J ends, which lost 6 bases and 5 bases, there was a span of 13 bases. The CDR3 sequence is 13 residues long. This CDR3 is CASSGGVLYGYTF. The CDR3 DNA reads as TGTGCCAGCAGCGGGGGGGTATTGTATGGCTACACCTTC. The full variable domain, its missing parts supplied by reference TRBV2 and TRBJ1-2, is EPEVTQTPSHQVTQMGQEVILRCVPISNHLYFYWYRQILGQKVEFLVSFYNNEISEKSEIFDDQFSVERPDGSNFTLKIRSTKLEDSAMYFCASSGGVLYGYTFGSGTRLTVV.

This clonotype was detected a few times. CDR3: CASSPRTSGSLTGELFF. The DNA for the CDR3 is TGTGCCAGCAGCCCACGGACTAGCGGGAGTCTCACCGGGGAGCTGTTTTTT. The rearrangement uses TRBV7-9 and TRBJ2-2; TRBD2 matches 13 bases. This CDR3 is built from 17 residues. Germline-derived CDR1 and CDR2 are SEHNR and FQNEAQ (reference sequence). J was trimmed by 4 bases and V by 5 bases; bases with no gene match: 7.

The genes are TRBV12-3 or TRBV12-4 and TRBJ1-1; D is unresolved. V shed 6 bases and J shed 3 bases, with 14 bases lying between them. The CDR3 has 14 residues. The CDR3 coding sequence is TGTGCCAGCAGGACGGGAGATCGGGACACTGAAGCTTTCTTT. Its protein product is CASRTGDRDTEAFF.

This rearrangement joins TRBV6-6 to TRBJ1-6; D may be TRBD1 (5 bases). CDR3 length equals 16 residues. The germline V and J ends were trimmed by 2 bases and 9 bases, with 17 bases remaining between them. The germline V gene has CDR1 MNHNY and CDR2 SVGAGI (reference sequence). As DNA, the CDR3 is TGTGCCAGCAGTTACGGCGGGGACGCAGAAGGTTCACCCCTCCACTTT. Translating gives CASSYGGDAEGSPLHF.

The gene calls are TRBV10-3 and TRBJ1-6; D might be TRBD1 (6 bases). V was trimmed by 4 bases and J by 1 base, leaving 8 bases between them. The CDR3 runs to 15 residues. Germline V lookup: CDR1 ENHRY, CDR2 SYGVKD. The CDR3 loop is CAISAQGSYNSPLHF. DNA of the CDR3: TGTGCCATCAGTGCGCAGGGGTCCTATAATTCACCCCTCCACTTT.

CDR3 DNA sequence: TGTGCCAGCAGTCGACTAGCGGGATCCCCTATAGAGCAGTACTTC. It translates to CASSRLAGSPIEQYF. This chain connects TRBV6-6 to TRBJ2-7; 11 nucleotides align to TRBD2. This CDR3 is built from 15 residues. The V and J ends lost 5 bases and 7 bases, in that order; junction bases with no gene match: 10. The V gene's germline CDR1 is MNHNY and CDR2 SVGAGI (reference sequence).

This clonotype came up a few times. The chain recombines TRBV6-5 with TRBJ2-6; TRBD2 matches 7 bases. The CDR3 length is 15 residues. From germline, CDR1 is MNHEY and CDR2 SVGAGI. V gave up 7 bases and J gave up 1 base; unmatched junction bases: 4. The CDR3: CASKGRASGANVLTF. The CDR3 DNA reads as TGTGCCAGCAAGGGGAGGGCTTCTGGGGCCAACGTCCTGACTTTC.

In its sample, this clonotype was seen a few times. This chain uses TRBV7-6 with TRBJ2-5; tentatively, D is TRBD1 (5 bases). This CDR3 comprises 13 residues. With 3 bases removed from V and 1 base from J, the gap between germline ends came to 6 bases. The germline V gene encodes CDR1 SGHVS and CDR2 FNYEAQ. CDR3 in amino acids: CASSFTGQETQYF. The DNA of the CDR3 is TGTGCCAGCAGCTTTACAGGCCAAGAGACCCAGTACTTC.

V is TRBV20-1 and J is TRBJ1-3, with no clear D. Germline V gene sequence: CDR1 DFQATT, CDR2 SNEGSKA (reference sequence). V shed 3 bases and J shed 4 bases, with 7 bases lying between them. The CDR3 is made up of 12 amino acids. CDR3 residues: CSASGGGNTIYF. The CDR3 DNA sequence: TGCAGTGCTAGCGGTGGGGGAAACACCATATATTTT.

In this sample, this clonotype turned up a few times. The chain couples TRBV28 to TRBJ2-7; TRBD1 aligns across 9 bases. The length of the CDR3 is 12 residues. Germline CDR1 MDHEN, CDR2 SYDVKM. After removal of 7 bases from V and 5 bases from J, the junction contained 3 bases not matched to a gene. The DNA of the CDR3 is TGTGCCAGCAAGACAGGGGGTGACGAGCAGTACTTC. It codes for CASKTGGDEQYF.

This clonotype has only a few counts. This chain uses TRBV2 with TRBJ2-1, with D tentatively TRBD1 or TRBD2 (5 bases each). Looked up from germline, CDR1 is SNHLY and CDR2 is FYNNEI. Deletions cut 7 bases from V and 2 bases from J, with 12 bases between. There are 14 residues in the CDR3. CDR3 bases: TGTGCCAGCACTCCCGGGACGGCCTACAATGAGCAGTTCTTC. Protein sequence: CASTPGTAYNEQFF.

The rearrangement uses TRBV5-4 and TRBJ2-3; 11 bases agree with TRBD2. Per the germline V gene, CDR1 is SGHNT and CDR2 is YYREEE (reference sequence). The CDR3 has 16 residues. The V segment lost 5 bases and the J segment 3 bases; nucleotides outside the gene matches: 8. CDR3 amino acids: CASRLPGLAETDTQYF. CDR3 coding DNA: TGTGCCAGCAGGCTCCCGGGACTAGCGGAGACAGATACGCAGTATTTT.

This clonotype was detected a few times. The V gene is TRBV20-1, the J gene TRBJ2-1, with no clear D. CDR1 is DFQATT and CDR2 is SNEGSKA in the germline V gene (reference sequence). The germline V and J ends were trimmed by 6 bases and 4 bases, with 19 bases remaining between them. CDR3 length: 15 amino acids. CDR3 in amino acids: CSAHHSAASYNEQFF. Here the CDR3 DNA reads TGCAGTGCCCATCATTCTGCAGCGTCTTACAATGAGCAGTTCTTC.

This chain uses TRBV7-2 with TRBJ2-3, with 9 bases identical to TRBD2. Trimming removed 5 bases from V and 9 bases from J; junction bases left unmatched: 12. The CDR3 contains 15 residues. Germline CDR1 SGHTA, CDR2 FQGNSA. The CDR3 loop is CASSPALLAGATQYF. The CDR3 DNA follows: TGTGCCAGCAGCCCTGCCTTGTTAGCGGGAGCAACGCAGTATTTT.

The V gene is TRBV19, the J gene TRBJ1-1; TRBD1 might be the D (5 bases). Germline V CDR1 and CDR2: LNHDA, SQIVND (reference sequence). CDR3 size: 12 residues. Trimming pared 3 bases from V and 7 bases from J, leaving 9 bases between. CDR3 protein: CASSIGTVEAFF. The CDR3 DNA sequence: TGTGCCAGTAGTATCGGGACGGTTGAAGCTTTCTTT.

This clonotype occurred a few times. The DNA of the CDR3 is TGTGCCAGCAGTCTATGGGGCTCGAGCGGACAGGGTGATGAGCAGTTCTTC. This sequence encodes CASSLWGSSGQGDEQFF. V and J are TRBV6-5 and TRBJ2-1; TRBD1 matches at 8 bases. This CDR3 has 17 residues. The junction had 17 bases not matched to a gene; V was cut back by 5 bases and J by 8 bases. Germline CDR1 reads MNHEY; CDR2 reads SVGAGI.

The chain carries TRBV20-1 and TRBJ2-7, with no clear D. The CDR3 loop spans 13 amino acids. The germline V gene encodes CDR1 DFQATT and CDR2 SNEGSKA (reference sequence). Trimming shortened V by 6 bases and J by 0 bases, and 12 bases separated the two germline ends. CDR3 amino acids: CSALYPSSYEQYF. DNA of the CDR3: TGCAGTGCCCTGTACCCTAGCTCCTACGAGCAGTACTTC.

Remarks on this clonotype: Lacking the conserved final phenylalanine or tryptophan, this CDR3 likely reflects a read error. V gene TRBV5-4 combines with J gene TRBJ1-1; 10 bases map to TRBD1. This CDR3 contains 15 residues. The V and J ends lost 1 base and 3 bases, in that order; junction bases with no gene match: 3. Germline values: CDR1 SGHNT, CDR2 YYREEE (reference sequence). CDR3 sequence: CASSLRQGAYTEAFL. DNA for the CDR3: TGTGCCAGCAGCTTGAGACAGGGGGCATACACTGAAGCTTTCCTT.

The genes are TRBV4-1 and TRBJ1-1; possible D gene TRBD1, 5 bases. This CDR3 spans 14 amino acids. CDR1 is MGHRA and CDR2 is YSYEKL in the germline V gene. Trimming took 2 bases from V and 6 from J, leaving 13 bases between them. CDR3 in amino acids: CASSQWERGAEAFF. CDR3 DNA: TGCGCCAGCAGCCAATGGGAACGGGGGGCTGAAGCTTTCTTT.

The chain combines TRBV12-3 or TRBV12-4 with TRBJ1-1; 9 nucleotides agree with TRBD1. The CDR3 sequence is 15 residues long. J gave up 5 bases and V 4 bases, and 8 bases lay outside the gene matches. Here the CDR3 DNA reads TGTGCCAGCAGTTCCCCCGGACAGGGGAAGACTGAAGCTTTCTTT. As protein: CASSSPGQGKTEAFF.

This clonotype was counted between two and nine times. The V and J genes are TRBV28 and TRBJ2-3; 7 bases map to TRBD2. V trimming: 4 bases; J trimming: 3 bases; junction bases outside the gene matches: 7. CDR3 length: 15 residues. Germline V lookup: CDR1 MDHEN, CDR2 SYDVKM. For the CDR3, the DNA is TGTGCCAGCAGTTCTGGCGGGAGAAATACAGATACGCAGTATTTT. Translation: CASSSGGRNTDTQYF.

The chain employs TRBV5-1 and TRBJ2-3; a weak D match, TRBD1 (6 bases). V lost 4 bases and J 2 bases, leaving 11 bases between the germline ends. The germline gives CDR1 SGHRS, CDR2 YFSETQ. There are 14 residues in the CDR3. Here the CDR3 reads CASSPTGFTDTQYF. The CDR3 nucleotides read TGCGCCAGCAGCCCAACAGGGTTCACAGATACGCAGTATTTT.

The CDR3 coding sequence is TGTGCCAGCAGTGAGAAGGAGGAGCTGTTTTTT. Its protein is CASSEKEELFF. This chain uses TRBV6-4 with TRBJ2-2, with D unresolved. V lost 3 bases and J 10 bases, leaving 6 bases between the germline ends. In germline, CDR1 is MRHNA, CDR2 SNTAGT. The length of the CDR3 is 11 residues.

The chain has TRBV12-3 or TRBV12-4 and TRBJ2-2, with D possibly matching TRBD1 (5 bases). This CDR3 region has 15 residues. V was pared by 5 bases and J by 3 bases, with 13 bases between. Here the CDR3 reads CASSQGVMDTGELFF. The CDR3 DNA follows: TGTGCCAGCAGTCAAGGGGTAATGGACACCGGGGAGCTGTTTTTT.

The table lists this clonotype with a few counts. This rearrangement joins TRBV3-1 to TRBJ1-1; possible D gene TRBD1, 5 bases. The V and J ends lost 3 bases and 4 bases respectively, with 9 bases between them. The CDR3 is 13 residues long. Per germline, CDR1 LGHDT and CDR2 YNNKEL (reference sequence). The CDR3 region is CASSQRGGTEAFF. CDR3 bases: TGTGCCAGCAGCCAGAGGGGTGGCACTGAAGCTTTCTTT.